A selection of T cell receptor beta chains follows, all from one sample in a study of blood T cell repertoires in COVID-19. Method: immunoSEQ multiplex PCR; TCRdb's copy keeps in-frame clones and lacks some. The data hold some 190,000 clones, with more than 75% observed a single time. The sequenced material came from peripheral blood. These receptors originate from a woman aged 80 or over with acute or convalescent COVID-19. Each CDR3 is given with its conserved first and last residue. A D gene is named only where the DNA matches it firmly. Size is stated for part of the rows, as once, few or many counts, or as a class when the clone is expanded.

v_call	j_call	clone_size	d_call	cdr3_aa	cdr3_nt
TRBV12-3/TRBV12-4	TRBJ1-2	once	-	CASSLDRNYGYTF	TGTGCCAGCAGTTTAGACAGAAACTATGGCTACACCTTC
TRBV7-2	TRBJ2-3	-	-	CASSFPPRRDTQYF	TGTGCCAGCAGCTTTCCCCCTAGGCGAGATACGCAGTATTTT
TRBV10-3	TRBJ2-7	-	TRBD1	CASSKGQGFDEQYF	TGTGCCTCTTCTAAGGGACAGGGTTTCGACGAGCAGTACTTC
TRBV7-8	TRBJ1-1	-	TRBD1	CASSLVRGPRGAFF	TGTGCCAGCAGCTTAGTTAGGGGGCCGCGAGGAGCTTTCTTT
TRBV5-1	TRBJ1-1	-	TRBD1	CASSLVPGQPNPSF	TGCGCCAGCAGCTTGGTTCCGGGACAGCCCAACCCTTCTTTT
TRBV29-1	TRBJ2-3	-	-	CSVDRGGDTQYF	TGCAGCGTTGACAGGGGAGGGGATACGCAGTATTTT
TRBV7-2	TRBJ2-3	once	-	CASSLQRSSTDTQYF	TGTGCCAGCAGCCTCCAGCGGTCTAGCACAGATACGCAGTATTTT
TRBV5-8	TRBJ2-3	-	TRBD2	CASSWGSLAVYRVGTDTQYF	TGTGCCAGCAGCTGGGGGAGTCTAGCGGTTTATCGTGTCGGCACAGATACGCAGTATTTT
TRBV5-1	TRBJ2-1	-	-	CASSLPGLINEQFF	TGCGCCAGCAGCTTACCGGGACTTATCAATGAGCAGTTCTTC
TRBV5-1	TRBJ1-1	-	-	CASSPDRENTEAFF	TGCGCCAGCAGCCCGGACAGAGAGAACACTGAAGCTTTCTTT
TRBV19	TRBJ1-3	-	-	CASSLGSALSGNTIYF	TGTGCCAGTAGCCTAGGATCGGCGTTGTCTGGAAACACCATATATTTT
TRBV7-9	TRBJ2-1	once	-	CASSLLGSVVNEQFF	TGTGCCAGCAGCTTATTGGGTAGCGTAGTTAATGAGCAGTTCTTC
TRBV28	TRBJ1-1	-	-	CASSFFGGGNTEAFF	TGTGCCAGCAGTTTCTTTGGTGGAGGGAACACTGAAGCTTTCTTT
TRBV3-1/TRBV3-2	TRBJ1-5	-	-	CASSQGAGQPQHF	TGTGCCAGCAGCCAAGGGGCTGGTCAGCCCCAGCATTTT
TRBV21-1	TRBJ1-3	-	-	CASSKKDISSGNTIYF	TGTGCCAGCAGCAAAAAGGACATAAGCTCTGGAAACACCATATATTTT
TRBV30	TRBJ1-2	-	TRBD1	CAWSADREATF	TGTGCCTGGAGTGCGGACAGGGAGGCCACCTTC
TRBV7-9	TRBJ2-1	-	TRBD2	CASSLGTSGRAYNEQFF	TGTGCCAGCAGCCTAGGGACTAGCGGGAGGGCTTACAATGAGCAGTTCTTC
TRBV19	TRBJ2-5	-	-	CASSIRGRETQYF	TGTGCCAGTAGTATAAGGGGTCGGGAGACCCAGTACTTC
TRBV5-1	TRBJ1-1	-	TRBD1	CASSLFDGQGLTEAFF	TGCGCCAGCAGCTTATTTGACGGACAGGGCCTCACTGAAGCTTTCTTT
TRBV5-1	TRBJ1-1	-	TRBD1	CASSLGPGTGSTEAFF	TGCGCCAGCAGCTTGGGTCCCGGGACAGGTTCCACTGAAGCTTTCTTT
TRBV18	TRBJ2-7	-	-	CASSPITGSYEQYF	TGTGCCAGCTCACCAATAACAGGATCCTACGAGCAGTACTTC
TRBV5-1	TRBJ2-3	few	-	CASSRLGETDTQYF	TGCGCCAGCAGCCGGCTTGGGGAGACAGATACGCAGTATTTT
TRBV28	TRBJ2-7	-	TRBD1	CASSLWTGALYEQYF	TGTGCCAGCAGTTTATGGACAGGGGCATTGTACGAGCAGTACTTC
TRBV7-3	TRBJ2-3	-	-	CASSLGWIDTQYF	TGTGCCAGCAGCTTGGGCTGGATAGATACGCAGTATTTT